This TCR beta chain was recorded in a study of shared clonotypes between healthy human individuals. Findings and limits, study-wide: Across several donors, naive CD4 shared roughly 5.1%, naive CD8 more than 3%, memory CD4 about 2.4%, memory CD8 over 0.3%. Some clonotypes were shared by all four sorted-subset donors, while others were not shared. The non-shared ones had lower generation probabilities than the shared ones.

Evenly divided among several immunoSEQ plates was the genomic DNA of each subset. Libraries were prepared by immunoSEQ multiplex PCR; TCRdb keeps only in-frame clonotypes and omits some of them. The table records hundreds of thousands of clones, around 96% of them present only once. Germline V gene sequence: CDR1 MNHEY, CDR2 SMNVEV (reference sequence). This CDR3 is 15 amino acids long. Naive CD8 cells were CD45RO-negative, positively selected for CCR7, excluding terminally differentiated effector memory CD45RA+ cells. Every donor, a Caucasian adult, lived in Nashville, Tennessee. As for this clone: Its antigen is not known.

Material: naive CD8+ T cells sorted from blood. The chain is built from TRBV27 and TRBJ2-5; D is unclear. The J call is in doubt because the DNA end fits TRBJ2-7 better. This receptor was obtained from a woman aged 30 to 39 in good health. CDR3 sequence: CASSLSPGILDEQYF. CDR3 DNA: TGTGCCAGCAGTTTATCCCCAGGTATTCTCGACGAGCAGTACTTC.